The 23 T cell receptor beta chains presented below share a single source sample, sequenced in a study of T cell repertoires in cytomegalovirus infection. TCRdb passed the reads through MiXCR, listing each CDR3 protein once. Among tens of thousands of distinct CDR3 sequences listed, roughly a fifth were seen once. These receptors' targets are unknown. This material consisted of CD8+ T cells from cultured PBMCs, taken from culture after CMV antigen stimulation. The receptors were sampled from a human donor in good health (CMV status not recorded). Some clones in this sample may be carry-over from other donors' samples.

In this sample, this clonotype turned up a few times. V is TRBV5-5 and J is TRBJ1-2; possible D gene TRBD1, 6 bases. CDR3 size: 14 residues. Per germline, CDR1 SGHKS and CDR2 YYEKEE (reference sequence). V dropped 2 bases and J dropped 6 bases, with 14 bases sitting between them. The CDR3 reads CASSFRPGADGYTF. The CDR3, as DNA: TGTGCCAGCAGCTTCCGCCCAGGGGCGGATGGCTACACCTTC.

The rearrangement links TRBV12-3 or TRBV12-4 to TRBJ1-2; D remains unclear. The CDR3 runs to 12 residues. Trimming pared 3 bases from V and 8 bases from J, leaving 10 bases between. CDR3 protein: CASSFGEDGYTF. In DNA, the CDR3 is TGTGCCAGCAGTTTTGGGGAGGACGGCTACACCTTC.

The V gene is TRBV7-8, the J gene TRBJ1-6; 8 bases are a match to TRBD1. The CDR3 spans 17 residues. CDR1 and CDR2 from the germline V gene are SGHVS and FQNEAQ. V was clipped by 3 bases and J by 10 bases; unmatched bases: 14. The CDR3 sequence: CASSFPGQGAPASPLHF. In DNA form, the CDR3 reads TGTGCCAGCAGCTTCCCCGGGCAGGGGGCGCCGGCCTCACCCCTCCACTTT.

The chain couples TRBV7-9 to TRBJ2-1, with TRBD2 matching 13 bases. The CDR3 runs 16 residues. V shed 6 bases, J shed 2 bases, and the junction held 4 bases outside the gene matches. CDR1 and CDR2 from the germline V gene are SEHNR and FQNEAQ (reference sequence). CDR3 sequence: CASRMTSGGTYNEQFF. CDR3 in DNA: TGTGCCAGCAGAATGACTAGCGGGGGGACCTACAATGAGCAGTTCTTC.

A few counts support this clonotype. In nucleotides, the CDR3 is TGTGCCAGCAGCTATACGGACAGTGGCAACACTGAAGCTTTCTTT. This sequence encodes CASSYTDSGNTEAFF. The V call is TRBV7-9, the J call TRBJ1-1, with D perhaps TRBD1 (6 bases). The CDR3 length is 15 residues. Germline V gene lookup returns CDR1 SEHNR and CDR2 FQNEAQ (reference sequence). The V end lost 4 bases, the J end lost 2 bases, and 14 bases lay between the germline ends.

The rearrangement joins TRBV7-2 to TRBJ1-1; 9 bases align to TRBD1. The CDR3 runs 18 residues. Germline CDR1 is SGHTA and CDR2 is FQGNSA. V was pared by 5 bases and J by 5 bases, with 18 bases of the junction left unmatched. CDR3 amino acids: CASSPKLFLQGAKTEAFF. DNA of the CDR3: TGTGCCAGCAGCCCAAAATTATTCTTACAGGGGGCTAAGACTGAAGCTTTCTTT.

The table lists this clonotype with a count of one. The rearrangement joins TRBV7-9 to TRBJ2-3, with 12 nucleotides matching TRBD1. This CDR3 has 17 residues. The V gene end was trimmed by 4 bases and the J gene end by 5 bases; junction bases not matched to a gene: 10. Germline values: CDR1 SEHNR, CDR2 FQNEAQ (reference sequence). In DNA form, the CDR3 reads TGTGCCAGCAGCTGGCAGGCGGGACAGGGGGCAAGAGATACGCAGTATTTT. Residues: CASSWQAGQGARDTQYF.

There are many counts of this clonotype. The chain recombines TRBV20-1 with TRBJ2-7; D might be TRBD1 (7 bases). The CDR3 extends over 13 amino acids. Germline CDR1 DFQATT, CDR2 SNEGSKA (reference sequence). V lost 3 bases, J lost 3 bases, and 12 bases lay in between. CDR3 amino acids: CSASNRGLYEQYF. Here the CDR3 DNA reads TGCAGTGCTAGTAACAGGGGACTCTACGAGCAGTACTTC.

This clonotype was detected a few times. The chain employs TRBV28 and TRBJ1-1, with 9 bases that match TRBD1. The CDR3 has 16 amino acids. The trim removed 4 bases at V and 6 bases at J, leaving 12 bases unmatched. Germline CDR1 and CDR2: MDHEN and SYDVKM. This CDR3 is CASSSLTGGESAEAFF. CDR3 DNA: TGTGCCAGCAGTTCCCTAACAGGGGGCGAGTCCGCTGAAGCTTTCTTT.

This clonotype was seen only a few times. One end of the junction does not line up with germline, which may come from a read error. The chain joins TRBV7-7 to TRBJ2-3; 10 bases are shared with TRBD1. The germline V gene has CDR1 SSHAT and CDR2 FNYEAQ (reference sequence). This CDR3 has 15 amino acids. The CDR3 coding sequence is TGTGCTAGCAGCTTACGGACAGGGGGTGCAGATACGCAGTATTTT. It is translated as CASSLRTGGADTQYF.

The rearrangement joins TRBV19 to TRBJ1-1, with D perhaps matching TRBD1 (5 bases). Looked up from germline, CDR1 is LNHDA and CDR2 is SQIVND (reference sequence). V lost 5 bases, J lost 4 bases, and 14 bases lay in between. The CDR3 contains 14 residues. The CDR3 region has the DNA TGTGCCAGTAGTCCAAGGGGCGTGAGCACTGAAGCTTTCTTT. This encodes CASSPRGVSTEAFF.

The CDR3 loop reads CASGPPPPGSSYEQYF. The CDR3 DNA follows: TGTGCTAGTGGACCACCACCTCCAGGAAGCTCCTACGAGCAGTACTTC. The chain is built from TRBV12-5 and TRBJ2-7, with unresolved D. V shed 6 bases and J shed 0 bases, with 18 bases lying between them. The CDR3 runs 16 residues. CDR1 is LGHNT and CDR2 is FRNRAP in the germline V gene.

This clonotype appeared many times. The gene calls are TRBV12-3 or TRBV12-4 and TRBJ2-1; D gene uncertain. V was trimmed by 5 bases and J by 10 bases, leaving 9 bases between them. The CDR3 is 11 residues long. The CDR3 sequence: CASSTSREQFF. CDR3 coding DNA: TGTGCCAGCAGTACGTCCCGGGAGCAGTTCTTC.

In its sample, this clonotype was seen a few times. The chain is built from TRBV4-1 and TRBJ2-2; 8 nucleotides agree with TRBD1. Trimming removed 1 base from V and 1 base from J; junction bases left unmatched: 8. This CDR3 is 18 amino acids long. Germline V gives CDR1 MGHRA, CDR2 YSYEKL. The CDR3 loop is CASSQVRTGTVNTGELFF. The DNA of the CDR3 is TGCGCCAGCAGCCAAGTACGGACAGGGACCGTGAACACCGGGGAGCTGTTTTTT.

This chain links TRBV7-6 with TRBJ1-1, with D possibly being TRBD1 (5 bases). This CDR3 is built from 14 residues. Trimming removed 3 bases from V and 8 bases from J, with 16 bases in between. Germline CDR1 is SGHVS and CDR2 is FNYEAQ. CDR3 loop: CASSFSRGAAEAFF. CDR3 sequence (DNA): TGTGCCAGCAGCTTTTCTAGGGGCGCAGCCGAAGCTTTCTTT.

This clonotype was seen only a few times. J is TRBJ1-1 and V is TRBV7-3, with TRBD1 matching 9 bases. This CDR3 spans 15 amino acids. Looked up from germline, CDR1 is SGHTA and CDR2 is FQGTGA. Trimming cost V 2 bases and J 6 bases; bases outside gene matches: 7. CDR3 residues: CASSLGQGREAEAFF. Here the CDR3 DNA reads TGTGCCAGCAGCTTAGGACAGGGGAGAGAGGCTGAAGCTTTCTTT.

V is TRBV28 and J is TRBJ1-2, with D possibly TRBD1 on 6 matching bases. The CDR3 covers 13 residues. V was clipped by 6 bases and J by 8 bases, with 16 bases between them. Germline values: CDR1 MDHEN, CDR2 SYDVKM. The CDR3 region has the DNA TGTGCCAGCAGCATACGGACAGAGGAGGGCTACACCTTC. It specifies CASSIRTEEGYTF.

The chain joins TRBV7-2 to TRBJ2-5; D remains unclear. V was shortened by 2 bases and J by 4 bases, with 5 bases between the two germline ends. CDR3 length equals 12 residues. Germline V CDR1 and CDR2: SGHTA, FQGNSA. In DNA, the CDR3 is TGTGCCAGCAGCTTACCCCCAGAGACCCAGTACTTC. Its protein is CASSLPPETQYF. The variable domain in full, with the rest retrieved from reference TRBV7-2 and TRBJ2-5, is GAGVSQSPSNKVTEKGKDVELRCDPISGHTALYWYRQSLGQGLEFLIYFQGNSAPDKSGLPSDRFSAERTGGSVSTLTIQRTQQEDSAVYLCASSLPPETQYFGPGTRLLVL.

The table lists this clonotype with a few counts. The chain has TRBV5-4 and TRBJ1-2; 10 positions match TRBD1. Per the germline V gene, CDR1 is SGHNT and CDR2 is YYREEE (reference sequence). J gave up 5 bases and V 2 bases, and 6 bases lay outside the gene matches. The CDR3 loop spans 15 amino acids. The CDR3 reads CASSFRQGAPYGYTF. The CDR3 region has the DNA TGTGCCAGCAGCTTTAGACAGGGGGCTCCTTATGGCTACACCTTC.

V gene TRBV10-2 combines with J gene TRBJ2-7, with 7 bases lining up with TRBD1. J was trimmed by 3 bases and V by 8 bases; bases with no gene match: 7. Germline V gene sequence: CDR1 WSHSY, CDR2 SAAADI. CDR3 length: 13 residues. The CDR3 protein is CASRDRTFYEQYF. The CDR3 DNA reads as TGCGCCAGCCGGGACAGAACTTTCTACGAGCAGTACTTC.

The chain combines TRBV6-2 or TRBV6-3 with TRBJ2-2; 8 bases are a match to TRBD1. There are 16 residues in the CDR3. Losses at the gene ends were 3 bases for V and 3 bases for J; bases not matched to a gene: 6. CDR1 MNHEY and CDR2 SVGEGT come from the germline V gene. CDR3 in amino acids: CASSYFDRGDTGELFF. CDR3 in DNA: TGTGCCAGCAGTTATTTTGACAGGGGAGACACCGGGGAGCTGTTTTTT.

The gene calls are TRBV7-9 and TRBJ2-3; D uncertain. CDR1 and CDR2 (germline): SEHNR, FQNEAQ (reference sequence). The CDR3 covers 14 residues. V dropped 2 bases and J dropped 4 bases, with 10 bases sitting between them. CDR3 sequence reads: CASSLPAGPDTQYF. The CDR3 DNA follows: TGTGCCAGCAGCTTACCGGCAGGCCCAGATACGCAGTATTTT.

This clonotype was picked up one time. The chain carries TRBV20-1 and TRBJ1-1, with no clear D. Trimming removed 5 bases from V and 8 bases from J, with 9 bases in between. The germline gives CDR1 DFQATT, CDR2 SNEGSKA (reference sequence). The CDR3 extends over 10 amino acids. CDR3 bases: TGCAGTGCTGCCGAGGAAGAAGCTTTCTTT. Protein product: CSAAEEEAFF.